The rows below give T cell receptor beta chains drawn from one sample of a study of siplizumab effects on memory and regulatory T cells. Assay used: immunoSEQ multiplex PCR; TCRdb lists only in-frame clones, some missing. The top ten clones hold around 0.73% of a sample with 90,000 to 120,000 clones, 90% to 95% of them seen once. Source material: Tregs sorted from blood. The source of these receptors is a human donor in good health. The CDR3 runs from the conserved cysteine through the conserved F or W. Not all rows give a size; the values are once, few, many and, for expanded clones, a class.

clone_size: .
v_call: TRBV19
j_call: TRBJ2-1
cdr3_aa: CASSISASGSSNEQFF

clone_size: .
v_call: TRBV19
j_call: TRBJ1-5
cdr3_aa: CASSTRGQISNQPQHF

clone_size: .
v_call: TRBV11-1
j_call: TRBJ1-2
cdr3_aa: CASTEPGSNYGYTF

clone_size: .
v_call: TRBV28
j_call: TRBJ2-7
cdr3_aa: CASRRGQNLDF

clone_size: once
v_call: TRBV20-1
j_call: TRBJ2-3
cdr3_aa: CSVGEYTQYF

clone_size: .
v_call: TRBV28
j_call: TRBJ2-3
cdr3_aa: CASSRGSSGNPDTQYF

clone_size: .
v_call: TRBV7-2
j_call: TRBJ1-1
cdr3_aa: CASSPRVLVGEAFF

clone_size: .
v_call: TRBV19
j_call: TRBJ2-1
cdr3_aa: CASSLNPRLAVYNEQFF

clone_size: .
v_call: TRBV2
j_call: TRBJ2-7
cdr3_aa: CASSEYATSGSYEQYF

clone_size: .
v_call: TRBV14
j_call: TRBJ2-1
cdr3_aa: CASSQYGEQFF

clone_size: .
v_call: TRBV19
j_call: TRBJ1-5
cdr3_aa: CASSIRAGGTDQPQHF

clone_size: once
v_call: TRBV5-1
j_call: TRBJ1-4
cdr3_aa: CASSSEAGRREKLFF

clone_size: .
v_call: TRBV18
j_call: TRBJ2-7
cdr3_aa: CASSLSGQSYEQYF

clone_size: .
v_call: TRBV7-9
j_call: TRBJ2-5
cdr3_aa: CASSLAPWTQYF

clone_size: .
v_call: TRBV11-3
j_call: TRBJ2-1
cdr3_aa: CASSRGPQVYNEQFF

clone_size: .
v_call: TRBV5-8
j_call: TRBJ2-1
cdr3_aa: CASSLAPGEQFF

clone_size: .
v_call: TRBV5-1
j_call: TRBJ2-6
cdr3_aa: CASSLYQDTSGANVLTF

clone_size: few
v_call: TRBV7-7
j_call: TRBJ2-5
cdr3_aa: CASSPGETQYF

clone_size: .
v_call: TRBV15
j_call: TRBJ1-4
cdr3_aa: CATSRGWDLKEEKLFF

clone_size: .
v_call: TRBV19
j_call: TRBJ1-4
cdr3_aa: CASSRLVGKGNEKLFF

clone_size: .
v_call: TRBV5-1
j_call: TRBJ1-2
cdr3_aa: CASSLGHTDGYTF

clone_size: .
v_call: TRBV6-1
j_call: TRBJ2-2
cdr3_aa: CASSERWGRDYTGELFF

clone_size: .
v_call: TRBV5-4
j_call: TRBJ1-1
cdr3_aa: CASSLRVNTEAFF